The 20 T cell receptor beta chains listed next were all sequenced from one sample in a study of blood T cell repertoires in COVID-19. Generated by immunoSEQ multiplex PCR, the TCRdb table keeps only in-frame clones and is missing some. The sample has about 49,000 clones, 85% to 90% seen once. The sample taken for sequencing was peripheral blood. These receptors all stem from a woman of 80 years or more with COVID-19, enrolled during active disease.

J is TRBJ1-5 and V is TRBV28, with 7 bases aligning to TRBD1. With 5 bases clipped from V and 5 bases from J, the junction kept 6 bases outside the gene matches. The germline V gene has CDR1 MDHEN and CDR2 SYDVKM. The CDR3 has 14 amino acids. The DNA of the CDR3 is TGTGCCAGCAGTATAAGACAGGGCGATCAGCCCCAGCATTTT. Translated: CASSIRQGDQPQHF.

In DNA form, the CDR3 reads TGTGCCAGCAGACCGACAGTTTGGGACAAAAACATTCAGTACTTC. This encodes CASRPTVWDKNIQYF. V is TRBV7-8 and J is TRBJ2-4, with a possible D match to TRBD1 (5 bases). The CDR3 extends over 15 amino acids. Between the trimmed V and J ends, which lost 6 bases and 3 bases, there was a span of 15 bases. Looked up from germline, CDR1 is SGHVS and CDR2 is FQNEAQ.

The V call is TRBV6-6, the J call TRBJ2-1, with 7 positions matching TRBD1. The CDR3 is 14 residues long. Germline V gene sequence: CDR1 MNHNY, CDR2 SVGAGI (reference sequence). Unmatched junction bases numbered 4, after V lost 7 bases and J lost 1 base. The CDR3 loop is CASIDRESYNEQFF. CDR3 in DNA: TGTGCCAGCATAGACAGGGAATCCTACAATGAGCAGTTCTTC.

This chain joins TRBV30 and TRBJ1-6, with a weak D call TRBD1 (6 bases). The CDR3 contains 15 residues. Germline CDR1 is GTSNPN and CDR2 is SVGIG (reference sequence). V lost 5 bases to trimming and J lost 4 bases, with 15 bases between them. The CDR3 DNA reads TGTGCCTGGCTTTCACAGGGAACGTATAATTCACCCCTCCACTTT. As protein: CAWLSQGTYNSPLHF.

This chain uses TRBV4-1 with TRBJ2-3; 10 bases agree with TRBD2. This CDR3 is built from 21 residues. After removal of 1 base from V and 6 bases from J, the junction contained 22 bases not matched to a gene. Looked up from germline, CDR1 is MGHRA and CDR2 is YSYEKL. The chain's CDR3 is CASSQARGASGRSIRFDTQYF. In DNA, the CDR3 is TGCGCCAGCAGCCAAGCCCGAGGAGCTAGCGGGAGAAGCATAAGATTTGATACGCAGTATTTT.

The chain joins TRBV6-5 to TRBJ2-2, with a possible D match to TRBD2 (5 bases). V lost 7 bases and J lost 6, with 12 bases in between. This CDR3 contains 13 residues. Germline lookup yields CDR1 MNHEY and CDR2 SVGAGI. As DNA, the CDR3 is TGTGCCAGCACCGAGGGTCTGGCCGGGGAGCTGTTTTTT. It translates to CASTEGLAGELFF.

The chain is built from TRBV3-1 (or the pseudogene TRBV3-2) and TRBJ1-2; TRBD1 matches at 7 bases. Germline trimming cut 2 bases from V and 4 bases from J; bases unmatched to any gene: 4. Germline V gene sequence: CDR1 LGHDT, CDR2 YNNKEL (reference sequence). CDR3 length: 14 residues. CDR3 nucleotides: TGTGCCAGCAGCCAACAGACAGGGCTCTATGGCTACACCTTC. This encodes CASSQQTGLYGYTF.

This chain links TRBV2 with TRBJ1-2, with D unclear. V was shortened by 3 bases and J by 2 bases, with 7 bases between the two germline ends. The germline gives CDR1 SNHLY, CDR2 FYNNEI. The CDR3 sequence is 13 residues long. This CDR3 is CASSEEGNYGYTF. CDR3 bases: TGTGCCAGCAGTGAGGAGGGAAACTATGGCTACACCTTC.

The gene calls are TRBV25-1 and TRBJ1-1, with no clear D. Trimming stripped 4 bases from V and 6 bases from J, with 12 bases between. Germline values: CDR1 MGHDK, CDR2 SYGVNS. This CDR3 is built from 13 residues. CDR3 in DNA: TGTGCCAGCAGTGCCGAGACATACTCTGAAGCTTTCTTT. This sequence encodes CASSAETYSEAFF.

The chain is built from TRBV5-1 and TRBJ1-5; perhaps TRBD1 as D (6 bases). CDR1 and CDR2 (germline): SGHRS, YFSETQ. The CDR3 totals 14 residues. V was trimmed by 4 bases and J by 8 bases, leaving 16 bases between them. CDR3 coding DNA: TGCGCCAGCAGCCGAGGCGGGGGCACAGAGCCCCAGCATTTT. It codes for CASSRGGGTEPQHF. Drawing the rest from reference TRBV5-1 and TRBJ1-5, the complete variable domain is KAGVTQTPRYLIKTRGQQVTLSCSPISGHRSVSWYQQTPGQGLQFLFEYFSETQRNKGNFPGRFSGRQFSNSRSEMNVSTLELGDSALYLCASSRGGGTEPQHFGDGTRLSIL.

V is TRBV6-5 and J is TRBJ1-2; 9 bases match TRBD1. This CDR3 has 15 amino acids. V gave up 4 bases and J gave up 4 bases; unmatched junction bases: 7. Germline lookup yields CDR1 MNHEY and CDR2 SVGAGI. CDR3 bases: TGTGCCAGCAGTTGGAACAGGGGGCACGGCTATGGCTACACCTTC. Translating it yields CASSWNRGHGYGYTF.

The genes are TRBV28 and TRBJ2-7, with D possibly matching TRBD2 (5 bases). The CDR3 has 15 amino acids. CDR1 is MDHEN, CDR2 SYDVKM, per germline. V was clipped by 6 bases and J by 5 bases, with 20 bases between them. CDR3 DNA: TGTGCCAGCAGAGGCCCGGGGTTTGGATCACACGAGCAGTACTTC. As protein: CASRGPGFGSHEQYF.

The genes are TRBV25-1 and TRBJ2-1; D unresolved. In germline, CDR1 is MGHDK, CDR2 SYGVNS. V gave up 2 bases and J gave up 10 bases, with 9 bases separating them. There are 12 residues in the CDR3. The CDR3 nucleotides are TGTGCCAGCAGTGAACCGGGTGCCGAGCAGTTCTTC. This sequence encodes CASSEPGAEQFF.

The chain combines TRBV6-1 with TRBJ2-4; 9 positions match TRBD2. This CDR3 spans 15 amino acids. With V trimmed by 3 bases and J by 7 bases, 7 bases remained unmatched. Per the germline V gene, CDR1 is MNHNS and CDR2 is SASEGT. The CDR3 sequence: CASSDQRGASNIQYF. The CDR3 region has the DNA TGTGCCAGCAGTGATCAGCGGGGGGCGAGTAACATTCAGTACTTC.

The genes are TRBV5-6 and TRBJ1-5, with D unclear. Per the germline V gene, CDR1 is SGHDT and CDR2 is YYEEEE. Deletions cut 4 bases from V and 0 bases from J, with 20 bases between. This CDR3 is 18 amino acids long. The CDR3 nucleotides read TGTGCCAGCAGCCAATTTGTAGGACTGGCAAATAGCAATCAGCCCCAGCATTTT. Protein sequence: CASSQFVGLANSNQPQHF.

This clone was detected only once. V is TRBV7-9 and J is TRBJ2-4, with TRBD1 matching over 7 bases. Germline V CDR1 and CDR2: SEHNR, FQNEAQ (reference sequence). With V trimmed by 5 bases and J by 3 bases, 10 bases remained unmatched. The length of the CDR3 is 16 residues. The CDR3 region has the DNA TGTGCCAGCAGCCGAGGGTTCCAGGGGGTCAAAAACATTCAGTACTTC. Amino acid sequence: CASSRGFQGVKNIQYF.

The CDR3 loop reads CASSIWARSGGELFF. Written as DNA, the CDR3 is TGTGCCAGTAGTATCTGGGCCCGAAGTGGCGGGGAGCTGTTTTTT. V is TRBV19 and J is TRBJ2-2; the D is unclear. The CDR3 is made up of 15 amino acids. With 3 bases removed from V and 7 bases from J, the gap between germline ends came to 15 bases. Germline values: CDR1 LNHDA, CDR2 SQIVND (reference sequence).

This clone appeared a single time. This sequence joins TRBV30 and TRBJ2-5; D may be TRBD1 (7 bases). V lost 4 bases and J 4 bases, leaving 13 bases between the germline ends. Germline CDR1 GTSNPN, CDR2 SVGIG (reference sequence). CDR3 size: 13 residues. CDR3 bases: TGTGCCTGGACGAGGAGGGGGCGAGAGACCCAGTACTTC. Its protein product is CAWTRRGRETQYF.

The V and J genes are TRBV28 and TRBJ1-2; D is possibly TRBD1 (5 bases). CDR1 is MDHEN, CDR2 SYDVKM, per germline. The V end lost 7 bases, the J end lost 4 bases, and 19 bases lay between the germline ends. The length of the CDR3 is 15 residues. Written as DNA, the CDR3 is TGTGCCAGCACCCCCGGGGGACGGATTCTCTATGGCTACACCTTC. It encodes CASTPGGRILYGYTF.

This clone was picked up one time. The J gene is TRBJ1-2, the V gene TRBV28; TRBD1 might be the D (6 bases). The CDR3 runs 13 residues. CDR1 is MDHEN and CDR2 is SYDVKM in the germline V gene. With 4 bases removed from V and 3 bases from J, the gap between germline ends came to 9 bases. CDR3 residues: CASSSGVDYGYTF. CDR3 DNA sequence: TGTGCCAGCAGTTCAGGGGTTGACTATGGCTACACCTTC.